Following are 17 T cell receptor beta chains from one sample sequenced in a study of blood T cell repertoires in COVID-19. Assay: immunoSEQ multiplex PCR; the TCRdb copy retains only in-frame clones and omits some. The sample contains under 450,000 clones, about nine tenths of which appear only once. Sequencing was carried out using peripheral blood. These receptors came from a woman aged 40 to 55 with COVID-19, enrolled during active disease.

CDR3 coding DNA: TGTGCCAGCAGTTATCGGGAGAGCTCCTACAATGAGCAGTTCTTC. It yields the protein CASSYRESSYNEQFF. The J gene is TRBJ2-1, the V gene TRBV6-2 or TRBV6-3, with D perhaps TRBD2 (6 bases). Germline CDR1 reads MNHEY; CDR2 reads SVGEGT. Trimming removed 3 bases at V and 0 bases at J, with 9 bases between. This CDR3 has 15 amino acids.

This chain uses TRBV6-5 with TRBJ1-6, with TRBD1 matching 9 bases. This CDR3 contains 14 residues. V shed 7 bases, J shed 10 bases, and the junction held 8 bases outside the gene matches. Germline V gives CDR1 MNHEY, CDR2 SVGAGI. Here the CDR3 reads CASIRTGEESPLHF. In DNA form, the CDR3 reads TGTGCCAGCATTCGGACAGGGGAGGAATCACCCCTCCACTTT.

V gene TRBV19 combines with J gene TRBJ1-4; D gene unclear. The CDR3 has 14 residues. The ends were cut back, 8 bases at V and 0 bases at J, with 10 bases in the middle. Germline lookup yields CDR1 LNHDA and CDR2 SQIVND (reference sequence). The CDR3 nucleotides are TGTGCCAGTTCCCCCGCAGCAACTAATGAAAAACTGTTTTTT. This translates into CASSPAATNEKLFF.

This clone was recorded only once. This chain connects TRBV4-1 to TRBJ1-5; maybe TRBD1 (5 bases). There are 14 residues in the CDR3. CDR1 and CDR2 (germline): MGHRA, YSYEKL. Trimming removed 0 bases from V and 9 bases from J, with 12 bases in between. The chain's CDR3 is CASSQETALRPQHF. CDR3 coding DNA: TGCGCCAGCAGCCAAGAGACAGCTCTTCGGCCCCAGCATTTT.

J is TRBJ1-4 and V is TRBV6-5; the D gene is possibly TRBD1 (5 bases). The V and J ends lost 4 bases and 0 bases respectively, with 9 bases between them. Germline CDR1 is MNHEY and CDR2 is SVGAGI. This CDR3 is 15 amino acids long. This CDR3 is CASSFQTATNEKLFF. The DNA for the CDR3 is TGTGCCAGCAGTTTTCAGACAGCAACTAATGAAAAACTGTTTTTT.

CDR3 DNA: TGTGCCAGCTCACCTCCATTCGACAGGGGCACTGAAGCTTTCTTT. This encodes CASSPPFDRGTEAFF. The chain carries TRBV18 and TRBJ1-1; TRBD1 matches 8 bases. J lost 4 bases, V lost 3 bases, and 7 bases had no gene match. Germline CDR1 reads KGHSH; CDR2 reads LQKENI. This CDR3 is built from 15 residues.

This chain uses TRBV10-3 with TRBJ2-2; TRBD1 is a possible D gene (6 bases). The ends were cut back, 8 bases at V and 1 base at J, with 11 bases in the middle. Germline V lookup: CDR1 ENHRY, CDR2 SYGVKD. The CDR3 length is 14 residues. CDR3 protein: CAIRQAGNTGELFF. CDR3 nucleotides: TGTGCCATCCGACAGGCCGGGAACACCGGGGAGCTGTTTTTT.

This chain uses TRBV7-2 with TRBJ2-1, with D possibly matching TRBD1 (5 bases). In germline, CDR1 is SGHTA, CDR2 FQGNSA. With 0 bases removed from V and 7 bases from J, the gap between germline ends came to 13 bases. This CDR3 comprises 15 residues. The CDR3 DNA is TGTGCCAGCAGCTTAGCCAGGGTAGGGCTTAATGAGCAGTTCTTC. This gives the protein CASSLARVGLNEQFF.

This clone was detected once. As DNA, the CDR3 is TGTGCCAGCAGGCTCCGACAGGCAGACACTGAAGCTTTCTTT. This codes for CASRLRQADTEAFF. The chain is built from TRBV6-5 and TRBJ1-1; D may be TRBD1 (6 bases). CDR1 is MNHEY, CDR2 SVGAGI, per germline. This CDR3 has 14 amino acids. The germline V and J ends were trimmed by 6 bases and 3 bases, with 14 bases remaining between them.

The chain uses TRBV25-1 and TRBJ1-4; D uncertain. This CDR3 spans 15 amino acids. V lost 10 bases, J lost 0 bases, and 15 bases lay in between. CDR1 MGHDK and CDR2 SYGVNS come from the germline V gene. CDR3 loop: CATGGFGSTNEKLFF. CDR3 nucleotides: TGTGCCACCGGTGGGTTCGGGTCAACTAATGAAAAACTGTTTTTT.

This chain connects TRBV28 to TRBJ1-1; D is uncertain. The ends were cut back, 4 bases at V and 7 bases at J, with 7 bases in the middle. Germline CDR1 reads MDHEN; CDR2 reads SYDVKM. This CDR3 is 11 amino acids long. The CDR3 region is CASSYLSEAFF. CDR3 DNA sequence: TGTGCCAGCAGTTACCTGAGTGAAGCTTTCTTT.

This clone has only one observation. The CDR3 loop is CASSYRGFVNTEAFF. DNA of the CDR3: TGTGCCAGCAGTTACCGGGGGTTCGTGAACACTGAAGCTTTCTTT. The chain is built from TRBV6-5 and TRBJ1-1; TRBD1 is a possible D gene (5 bases). V dropped 2 bases and J dropped 0 bases, with 10 bases sitting between them. Per germline, CDR1 MNHEY and CDR2 SVGAGI. The CDR3 runs 15 residues.

V and J are TRBV19 and TRBJ1-2; 7 bases fit TRBD1. The CDR3 sequence is 13 residues long. The trim removed 5 bases at V and 4 bases at J, leaving 4 bases unmatched. Germline CDR1 LNHDA, CDR2 SQIVND (reference sequence). The CDR3 spells CASSRSGGYGYTF. The CDR3 coding sequence is TGTGCCAGTAGTCGGTCAGGGGGCTATGGCTACACCTTC.

This chain uses TRBV27 with TRBJ1-2; a possible D gene is TRBD1 (6 bases). Germline V lookup: CDR1 MNHEY, CDR2 SMNVEV (reference sequence). Trimming removed 2 bases at V and 8 bases at J, with 12 bases between. The CDR3 has 13 residues. The DNA for the CDR3 is TGTGCCAGCAGTTTAGACAGGCGCGGGGGCTACACCTTC. This codes for CASSLDRRGGYTF.

This chain uses TRBV5-4 with TRBJ1-4, with D perhaps matching TRBD1 (5 bases). CDR3 length equals 14 residues. Germline CDR1 reads SGHNT; CDR2 reads YYREEE (reference sequence). V gave up 3 bases and J gave up 7 bases, with 13 bases separating them. The CDR3 DNA reads as TGTGCCAGCAGCTCCAGCGGGACGGGTGAAAAACTGTTTTTT. Its translation is CASSSSGTGEKLFF.

The chain couples TRBV6-2 or TRBV6-3 to TRBJ2-3, with TRBD2 as a possible D gene (5 bases). This CDR3 has 15 amino acids. In germline, CDR1 is MNHEY, CDR2 SVGEGT. Trimming pared 0 bases from V and 2 bases from J, leaving 9 bases between. DNA of the CDR3: TGTGCCAGCAGTTACTCTCGAGCGGACACAGATACGCAGTATTTT. Amino acid sequence: CASSYSRADTDTQYF.

This clone has more than one count but fewer than ten. The chain employs TRBV27 and TRBJ2-3, with D possibly TRBD2 on 5 matching bases. CDR3 length: 15 amino acids. Germline V gene sequence: CDR1 MNHEY, CDR2 SMNVEV (reference sequence). Between the trimmed V and J ends, which lost 4 bases and 3 bases, there was a span of 14 bases. The CDR3 region is CASSSRDGKTDTQYF. Here the CDR3 DNA reads TGTGCCAGCAGTTCACGGGATGGGAAGACAGATACGCAGTATTTT.